A single sample is the source of the 22 T cell receptor beta chains below, sequenced in a study of shared clonotypes between healthy human individuals (TCRdb year 2020). Receptors were amplified or captured by the immunoSEQ multiplex PCR assay. The clones in this table, taken by TCRdb from immuneACCESS, are in-frame only. Not every clone is retained; where verified, under half of the shortfall comes from an unresolved V gene, and the cause of the rest is unknown. Across this sample there are some 2.3 million clones, with approximately 95% seen only once. The ten largest clones take up approximately 0.4% of the sample. The sample consisted of naive CD4+ T cells from PBMCs. The sample's cell subset or site label, decoded: CD45RA+ positively selected. The source of these receptors is a man aged 18 to 30 in good health. Some clones in this sample may be carry-over from other donors' samples.

This clone was detected only a few times. The V call is TRBV5-1, the J call TRBJ1-1; D call uncertain. The CDR3 is 14 residues long. The germline V gene encodes CDR1 SGHRS and CDR2 YFSETQ. Trimming pared 2 bases from V and 1 base from J, leaving 9 bases between. CDR3 region: CASSFSLPNTEAFF. For the CDR3, the DNA is TGCGCCAGCAGCTTCTCGTTGCCGAACACTGAAGCTTTCTTT. The variable domain in full, with the rest retrieved from reference TRBV5-1 and TRBJ1-1, is KAGVTQTPRYLIKTRGQQVTLSCSPISGHRSVSWYQQTPGQGLQFLFEYFSETQRNKGNFPGRFSGRQFSNSRSEMNVSTLELGDSALYLCASSFSLPNTEAFFGQGTRLTVV.

The chain carries TRBV7-6 and TRBJ1-1; weak D call: TRBD1 (5 bases). The V end lost 4 bases, the J end lost 4 bases, and 19 bases lay between the germline ends. CDR1 and CDR2 (germline): SGHVS, FNYEAQ. This CDR3 is built from 16 residues. CDR3 nucleotide sequence: TGTGCCAGCAGCTCCGGGAGCCCCCCCGGGGCCACTGAAGCTTTCTTT. Translated: CASSSGSPPGATEAFF.

The chain carries TRBV28 and TRBJ1-3; weak D call: TRBD1 (6 bases). This CDR3 has 16 residues. Trimming stripped 4 bases from V and 4 bases from J, with 17 bases between. Germline CDR1 reads MDHEN; CDR2 reads SYDVKM. This chain's CDR3 is CASSSTGNGDGNTIYF. In DNA, the CDR3 is TGTGCCAGCAGTTCAACAGGGAACGGGGACGGAAACACCATATATTTT.

The chain combines TRBV30 with TRBJ1-5, with D maybe TRBD1 (6 bases). The CDR3 is 14 residues long. Germline CDR1 reads GTSNPN; CDR2 reads SVGIG (reference sequence). Trimming stripped 5 bases from V and 0 bases from J, with 11 bases between. CDR3 residues: CAWAEGHSNQPQHF. Here the CDR3 DNA reads TGTGCCTGGGCTGAGGGACATAGCAATCAGCCCCAGCATTTT.

This chain connects TRBV27 to TRBJ1-1, with unresolved D. CDR3 length: 12 residues. Germline lookup yields CDR1 MNHEY and CDR2 SMNVEV (reference sequence). Between the trimmed V and J ends, which lost 8 bases and 7 bases, there was a span of 14 bases. The CDR3 reads CASLSLRGEAFF. The CDR3 DNA sequence: TGTGCCAGCCTAAGCCTCCGGGGTGAAGCTTTCTTT.

As for this clone: Distinct nucleotide sequences in the sample also encode this CDR3. This chain joins TRBV9 and TRBJ1-2, with D perhaps TRBD1 (6 bases). V was clipped by 7 bases and J by 2 bases, with 12 bases between them. The CDR3 covers 13 residues. Germline V gene data show CDR1 as SGDLS and CDR2 as YYNGEE. In DNA, the CDR3 is TGTGCCAGCTCCCGGGGGCAGAACTATGGCTACACCTTC. As protein: CASSRGQNYGYTF.

The V call is TRBV11-2, the J call TRBJ2-4; D possibly corresponds to TRBD2 (5 bases). The CDR3 runs 15 residues. The germline V gene encodes CDR1 SGHAT and CDR2 FQNNGV. Trimming left V 3 bases short and J 0 bases short, with 9 bases between. The CDR3 reads CASSFEGLAKNIQYF. Written as DNA, the CDR3 is TGTGCCAGCAGCTTCGAGGGCCTAGCCAAAAACATTCAGTACTTC.

The genes are TRBV7-2 and TRBJ2-4; a possible D gene is TRBD1 (6 bases). Germline loops: CDR1 SGHTA, CDR2 FQGNSA. This CDR3 is built from 16 residues. With 2 bases removed from V and 0 bases from J, the gap between germline ends came to 11 bases. CDR3 residues: CASSLLGRGAKNIQYF. The CDR3 nucleotides are TGTGCCAGCAGCTTACTTGGCAGGGGAGCCAAAAACATTCAGTACTTC.

Comments on this clone: The same CDR3 also results from other DNA sequences found in this sample. The gene calls are TRBV28 and TRBJ1-5; D possibly corresponds to TRBD1 (5 bases). The ends were cut back, 6 bases at V and 6 bases at J, with 15 bases in the middle. This CDR3 is 14 amino acids long. Germline V gene sequence: CDR1 MDHEN, CDR2 SYDVKM. The CDR3 spells CASSPGQGSQPQHF. DNA of the CDR3: TGTGCCAGCAGCCCCGGGCAGGGTAGTCAGCCCCAGCATTTT.

About this clone itself: Different DNA sequences within this sample yield the same CDR3. This sequence joins TRBV2 and TRBJ2-7, with 10 positions matching TRBD1. Germline V gene data show CDR1 as SNHLY and CDR2 as FYNNEI. Trimming at V came to 8 bases and at J to 4 bases, leaving 2 bases not matched to a gene. CDR3 size: 12 residues. CDR3: CASRDRGYEQYF. In nucleotides, the CDR3 is TGTGCCAGCCGGGACAGGGGTTACGAGCAGTACTTC.

V gene TRBV27 combines with J gene TRBJ2-2, with D uncertain. This CDR3 has 15 amino acids. Trimming pared 2 bases from V and 2 bases from J, leaving 9 bases between. CDR1 and CDR2 from the germline V gene are MNHEY and SMNVEV (reference sequence). The CDR3 region has the DNA TGTGCCAGCAGTTTAAACAGTCTTAACACCGGGGAGCTGTTTTTT. As protein: CASSLNSLNTGELFF.

On this clone: Other nucleotide sequences from this sample produce the same CDR3. The chain has TRBV5-1 and TRBJ1-1, with a possible D match to TRBD1 (5 bases). There are 14 residues in the CDR3. Per germline, CDR1 SGHRS and CDR2 YFSETQ. V was pared by 1 base and J by 0 bases, with 7 bases between. The CDR3 nucleotides are TGCGCCAGCAGCTTGTTAGGGGTGAACACTGAAGCTTTCTTT. This sequence encodes CASSLLGVNTEAFF.

About this clone itself: This sample includes further DNA sequences coding for the same CDR3. The chain employs TRBV9 and TRBJ2-1; 11 nucleotides line up with TRBD2. The germline CDR1 and CDR2 sequences are SGDLS and YYNGEE. CDR3 size: 15 residues. With V trimmed by 2 bases and J by 4 bases, 2 bases remained unmatched. CDR3 region: CASSVTSGTYNEQFF. In DNA, the CDR3 is TGTGCCAGCAGCGTGACTAGCGGGACGTACAATGAGCAGTTCTTC.

As DNA, the CDR3 is TGCGCCAGCAGCTTAACTCTGGGGGGTAGTGAAAAACTGTTTTTT. It specifies CASSLTLGGSEKLFF. This chain links TRBV5-1 with TRBJ1-4; tentatively, D is TRBD1 (5 bases). The germline gives CDR1 SGHRS, CDR2 YFSETQ. The V end lost 2 bases, the J end lost 7 bases, and 15 bases lay between the germline ends. The CDR3 runs to 15 residues.

This clone occurred a few times. Other nucleotide sequences in the sample specify the same CDR3. The chain combines TRBV18 with TRBJ1-1; TRBD1 is a possible D gene (6 bases). CDR1 and CDR2 (germline): KGHSH, LQKENI. Trimming took 5 bases from V and 1 from J, leaving 8 bases between them. The CDR3 covers 13 residues. CDR3 sequence: CASSSGQNTEAFF. CDR3 sequence (DNA): TGTGCCAGCTCATCGGGACAGAACACTGAAGCTTTCTTT.

The V and J genes are TRBV7-9 and TRBJ1-1; a weak D match, TRBD1 (6 bases). This CDR3 comprises 16 residues. V was trimmed by 0 bases and J by 4 bases, leaving 15 bases between them. Germline-derived CDR1 and CDR2 are SEHNR and FQNEAQ (reference sequence). As DNA, the CDR3 is TGTGCCAGCAGCTTAGCGAGAGGTACAGGGCTCACTGAAGCTTTCTTT. It specifies CASSLARGTGLTEAFF.

This chain joins TRBV7-2 and TRBJ2-1, with 10 bases lining up with TRBD2. V was clipped by 6 bases and J by 9 bases; unmatched bases: 11. Germline assignment: CDR1 SGHTA and CDR2 FQGNSA. The CDR3 has 15 residues. The CDR3 loop is CASSPGGLAGVEQFF. The CDR3 bases are TGTGCCAGCAGTCCGGGGGGGCTAGCGGGAGTTGAGCAGTTCTTC.

This clone appeared a few times. This chain joins TRBV14 and TRBJ1-1; TRBD1 is a possible D gene (5 bases). With 6 bases removed from V and 3 bases from J, the gap between germline ends came to 17 bases. CDR1 and CDR2 (germline): SGHDN, FVKESK. This CDR3 is built from 15 residues. The chain's CDR3 is CASSYKPGTDTEAFF. CDR3 in DNA: TGTGCCAGCAGTTACAAACCCGGGACGGACACTGAAGCTTTCTTT. Filled out from reference TRBV14 and TRBJ1-1, the complete variable domain reads EAGVTQFPSHSVIEKGQTVTLRCDPISGHDNLYWYRRVMGKEIKFLLHFVKESKQDESGMPNNRFLAERTGGTYSTLKVQPAELEDSGVYFCASSYKPGTDTEAFFGQGTRLTVV.

A single count supports this clone. The chain links TRBV5-1 to TRBJ1-2; 9 bases agree with TRBD1. V gave up 5 bases and J gave up 1 base; unmatched junction bases: 6. Germline V gene data show CDR1 as SGHRS and CDR2 as YFSETQ. This CDR3 has 15 amino acids. This chain's CDR3 is CASSFGTGINYGYTF. CDR3 nucleotides: TGCGCCAGCAGTTTTGGGACAGGGATTAACTATGGCTACACCTTC.

The J gene is TRBJ2-1, the V gene TRBV2; 7 nucleotides match TRBD1. There are 15 residues in the CDR3. The germline gives CDR1 SNHLY, CDR2 FYNNEI. The trim removed 8 bases at V and 8 bases at J, leaving 15 bases unmatched. The CDR3 here is CASSKEQGLVDEQFF. CDR3 in DNA: TGTGCCAGCTCTAAAGAACAGGGGCTGGTCGATGAGCAGTTCTTC.

This sequence joins TRBV5-4 and TRBJ2-2, with D uncertain. CDR3 length: 13 residues. Trimming cost V 2 bases and J 5 bases, with 7 bases left between them. The germline gives CDR1 SGHNT, CDR2 YYREEE (reference sequence). CDR3 region: CASSFGSTGELFF. CDR3 coding DNA: TGTGCCAGCAGCTTTGGAAGTACCGGGGAGCTGTTTTTT.

V gene TRBV5-4 combines with J gene TRBJ2-3; the match to TRBD2 covers 10 bases. The CDR3 covers 17 residues. Trimming took 2 bases from V and 0 from J; bases not matched to a gene: 6. Looked up from germline, CDR1 is SGHNT and CDR2 is YYREEE (reference sequence). The CDR3 region has the DNA TGTGCCAGCAGCTTTAAACTAGCGGGAATTAGCACAGATACGCAGTATTTT. Protein: CASSFKLAGISTDTQYF.